Described below is a single TCR beta chain sequence and its context. Its antigen is currently unknown. This entry comes from a study of OX40 agonist ivuxolimab in advanced cancers. Study results and limitations: Researchers report that CD8+ T cells had, on average, more expanded clones than CD4+. Among patients with partial responses at 0.1-3.0 mg/kg, clonal expansion was among the lowest.

Sequencing used immunoSEQ multiplex PCR; TCRdb keeps in-frame clones, though not all of them. In the table there are about 79,000 clones, about 92% of which are singletons. This CDR3 is 13 amino acids long. Germline-derived CDR1 and CDR2 are GTSNPN and SVGIG (reference sequence). The junction had 13 bases not matched to a gene; V was cut back by 3 bases and J by 13 bases. Individuals having autoimmune disease history or systemic immunosuppression were not enrolled. The receptor was derived from an adult with an advanced solid tumor such as melanoma, head and neck, liver or kidney cancer. The source material was CD4+ or CD8+ T cells sorted from blood, sampled in a trial of the OX40 agonist ivuxolimab. The V and J genes are TRBV30 and TRBJ2-7, with 9 bases matching TRBD2. CDR3 nucleotide sequence: TGTGCCTGGAGCCCTGCGGGCGGGAGGGCCCGTTACTTC. It encodes CAWSPAGGRARYF.